These 17 T cell receptor beta chains originate from one sample sequenced in a study of cytomegalovirus exposure and HLA in healthy donors. This PCR relied on a set of 60 Vbeta primers and 13 Jbeta primers. Profiled with immunoSEQ multiplex PCR; TCRdb holds only in-frame clones, not every one. Counted here are approximately 170,000 clones, around 76% occurring once; the ten biggest clones make up more than 0.8%. The source material was PBMCs. The receptors were gathered from a woman between 40 and 55 years old in good health and CMV-seronegative.

Only a few counts were recorded for this clone. Other nucleotide sequences in the sample specify the same CDR3. The chain is built from TRBV7-6 and TRBJ2-1; D uncertain. V lost 5 bases to trimming and J lost 5 bases, with 7 bases between them. In germline, CDR1 is SGHVS, CDR2 FNYEAQ. The CDR3 extends over 12 amino acids. The CDR3 loop is CASSPFDNEQFF. The CDR3 bases are TGTGCCAGCAGCCCCTTCGACAATGAGCAGTTCTTC.

This chain's CDR3 is CASSPRMAGWETQYF. DNA of the CDR3: TGTGCCAGCTCACCAAGGATGGCAGGGTGGGAGACCCAGTACTTC. The chain carries TRBV18 and TRBJ2-5; D perhaps matches TRBD1 (5 bases). The V end was cut by 2 bases, the J end by 5 bases, with 15 bases between. The germline gives CDR1 KGHSH, CDR2 LQKENI. This CDR3 has 15 amino acids.

In this sample, this clone turned up once. The V and J genes are TRBV10-1 and TRBJ1-2; no definite D call. The CDR3 runs 9 residues. Between the trimmed V and J ends, which lost 8 bases and 14 bases, there was a span of 12 bases. Germline V lookup: CDR1 WNHNN, CDR2 SYGVQD (reference sequence). The CDR3 DNA sequence: TGCGCCAGCCCTCCCATAGAAACCTTC. Its protein product is CASPPIETF.

The chain carries TRBV27 and TRBJ2-7; 7 bases match TRBD2. The germline gives CDR1 MNHEY, CDR2 SMNVEV (reference sequence). V shed 3 bases, J shed 3 bases, and the junction held 2 bases outside the gene matches. The CDR3 is 13 amino acids. The CDR3 nucleotides are TGTGCCAGCAGTTTGGGACTACTCTACGAGCAGTACTTC. Translation gives CASSLGLLYEQYF.

This clone was seen more than once but under ten times. This chain uses TRBV6-1 with TRBJ1-2, with a tentative D call TRBD1 (6 bases). CDR1 and CDR2 (germline): MNHNS, SASEGT. This CDR3 is built from 15 residues. V dropped 4 bases and J dropped 4 bases, with 16 bases sitting between them. This CDR3 is CASSAGGDTIYGYTF. The CDR3, as DNA: TGTGCCAGCAGTGCGGGAGGGGACACCATCTATGGCTACACCTTC.

This chain joins TRBV30 and TRBJ2-7; D not resolved. V shed 2 bases and J shed 9 bases, with 14 bases lying between them. Germline values: CDR1 GTSNPN, CDR2 SVGIG (reference sequence). The CDR3 runs to 12 residues. The CDR3 here is CAWSITVSGQYF. The CDR3 region has the DNA TGTGCCTGGAGTATAACAGTCTCTGGGCAGTACTTC.

This clone occurred once. The J gene is TRBJ2-1, the V gene TRBV30; 7 bases are a match to TRBD2. V lost 0 bases, J lost 3 bases, and 5 bases stayed unmatched. This CDR3 is 15 amino acids long. Germline CDR1 GTSNPN, CDR2 SVGIG (reference sequence). CDR3 amino acids: CAWSVRLADYNEQFF. CDR3 nucleotides: TGTGCCTGGAGTGTACGGCTAGCGGACTACAATGAGCAGTTCTTC. Variable domain in full (rest from reference TRBV30 and TRBJ2-1): SQTIHQWPATLVQPVGSPLSLECTVEGTSNPNLYWYRQAAGRGLQLLFYSVGIGQISSEVPQNLSASRPQDRQFILSSKKLLLSDSGFYLCAWSVRLADYNEQFFGPGTRLTVL.

V is TRBV6-6 and J is TRBJ2-1; perhaps TRBD2 as D (5 bases). The V and J ends lost 0 bases and 9 bases respectively, with 15 bases between them. This CDR3 contains 15 residues. Germline V lookup: CDR1 MNHNY, CDR2 SVGAGI (reference sequence). CDR3 loop: CASSYSLAGGLEQFF. CDR3 nucleotides: TGTGCCAGCAGTTACTCCCTAGCTGGTGGCCTTGAGCAGTTCTTC.

The chain couples TRBV5-1 to TRBJ2-2; 12 bases map to TRBD2. Losses at the gene ends were 4 bases for V and 4 bases for J; bases not matched to a gene: 5. This CDR3 is 16 amino acids long. Germline V gives CDR1 SGHRS, CDR2 YFSETQ. The CDR3 loop is CASSPPGLAGTGELFF. In DNA, the CDR3 is TGCGCCAGCAGCCCCCCGGGACTAGCGGGCACCGGGGAGCTGTTTTTT.

This clone appeared a few times. This chain joins TRBV2 and TRBJ2-3, with a tentative D call TRBD1 (5 bases). CDR3 length equals 13 residues. Germline V CDR1 and CDR2: SNHLY, FYNNEI. V was trimmed by 1 base and J by 7 bases, leaving 9 bases between them. CDR3 protein: CASSEETAHTQYF. The CDR3 DNA is TGTGCCAGCAGTGAAGAGACAGCCCATACGCAGTATTTT.

The chain employs TRBV19 and TRBJ1-3, with unresolved D. Trimming removed 5 bases at V and 7 bases at J, with 21 bases between. This CDR3 comprises 16 residues. The germline CDR1 and CDR2 sequences are LNHDA and SQIVND (reference sequence). Written as DNA, the CDR3 is TGTGCCAGTAGTCCGGCGGGAGAAAGGGAAGGGAACACCATATATTTT. Amino acids: CASSPAGEREGNTIYF.

The V call is TRBV5-4, the J call TRBJ2-3, with 7 nucleotides matching TRBD1. V was pared by 7 bases and J by 1 base, with 3 bases of the junction left unmatched. CDR1 SGHNT and CDR2 YYREEE come from the germline V gene (reference sequence). This CDR3 has 13 amino acids. CDR3 DNA: TGTGCCAGCCTCGGACAGGGCACAGATACGCAGTATTTT. Translated, it gives CASLGQGTDTQYF.

The rearrangement uses TRBV27 and TRBJ2-7; TRBD1 might be the D (6 bases). This CDR3 is built from 13 residues. Trimming removed 3 bases from V and 5 bases from J, with 11 bases in between. Per the germline V gene, CDR1 is MNHEY and CDR2 is SMNVEV (reference sequence). The CDR3 DNA follows: TGTGCCAGCAGTTTCCCGTCAGGGGACGAGCAGTACTTC. Translating it yields CASSFPSGDEQYF.

This chain joins TRBV5-1 and TRBJ2-2; the match to TRBD2 covers 7 bases. The CDR3 length is 16 residues. Germline values: CDR1 SGHRS, CDR2 YFSETQ. Losses at the gene ends were 0 bases for V and 4 bases for J; bases not matched to a gene: 6. The CDR3 DNA is TGCGCCAGCAGCTTGGCGTCGGGAGGAGGCACCGGGGAGCTGTTTTTT. This gives the protein CASSLASGGGTGELFF.

DNA for the CDR3: TGTGCCAGCAGCTTCCCCCTCGCGGGGTCCGACGAGCAGTACTTC. This translates into CASSFPLAGSDEQYF. This chain links TRBV13 with TRBJ2-7, with a possible D match to TRBD2 (6 bases). This CDR3 contains 15 residues. Germline-derived CDR1 and CDR2 are PRHDT and FYEKMQ (reference sequence). V shed 3 bases and J shed 5 bases, with 17 bases lying between them.

The rearrangement uses TRBV2 and TRBJ1-5, with D possibly TRBD1 on 6 matching bases. V was shortened by 10 bases and J by 0 bases, with 16 bases between the two germline ends. CDR1 and CDR2 (germline): SNHLY, FYNNEI. This CDR3 is 15 amino acids long. Here the CDR3 reads CATSFQGLSNQPQHF. The DNA of the CDR3 is TGTGCCACCTCCTTCCAGGGGCTTAGCAATCAGCCCCAGCATTTT.

This clone showed up just once. This specimen includes other DNA sequences encoding the same CDR3. CDR3 DNA: TGTGCCAGCAAGGGGATAGTCGGCAATCAGCCCCAGCATTTT. Its translation is CASKGIVGNQPQHF. V usage is TRBV2 and J usage is TRBJ1-5, with D tentatively TRBD1 (5 bases). This CDR3 has 14 residues. CDR1 is SNHLY, CDR2 FYNNEI, per germline. V was shortened by 7 bases and J by 2 bases, with 12 bases between the two germline ends.